This T cell receptor beta chain originates from a study of T cell responses to AZD1222 COVID-19 vaccine. Only in-frame clones appear in the TCRdb table, and some are missing; sequencing was by immunoSEQ multiplex PCR. The sample shows approximately 90,000 clones, 80% to 90% of them seen only once. General study results and limits: Spike as a whole was targeted by vaccine-associated CD4 TCRs, dominant at 160-218 and 743-854. An increase in Spike-specific TCR breadth and depth was observed after two AZD1222 doses.

This CDR3 has 15 residues. Trimming pared 6 bases from V and 1 base from J, leaving 15 bases between. From germline, CDR1 is MNHEY and CDR2 SVGAGI. Turning to this clone: What it recognizes is unknown.

Material: peripheral blood, obtained on day 0 of AZD1222 vaccination. The clonotype originates from an adult in good health. The genes are TRBV6-5 and TRBJ1-1; perhaps TRBD1 as D (6 bases). This CDR3 reads CASSSQGRENTEAFF. Here the CDR3 DNA reads TGTGCCAGCAGCTCACAGGGTAGGGAGAACACTGAAGCTTTCTTT.